The 14 T cell receptor beta chains reported below all come from one sample, sequenced in a study of T cell repertoires in cytomegalovirus infection (dated by TCRdb to about 2019). The sequencer was an Illumina HiSeq 1500. The public reads were reanalyzed by TCRdb: fastp trimming at Q25, MiXCR alignment, in-frame beta chains only. Every entry covers one CDR3 protein and lists the most common genes and DNA from its rows. The table for this sample lists some 240,000 distinct CDR3 sequences; over 15% of them were counted only once. Jointly, the top ten make up about 45% of the sample. Sequencing was done on a sample of CD8+ T cells from PBMCs. The receptors stem from a human donor in good health (CMV status not recorded). Some clones in this sample may be carry-over from other donors' samples.

This clonotype has ten or more counts. This sequence joins TRBV7-9 and TRBJ1-6; no clear D gene. The germline V gene encodes CDR1 SEHNR and CDR2 FQNEAQ (reference sequence). The CDR3 covers 15 residues. Trimming removed 4 bases from V and 4 bases from J, with 11 bases in between. The CDR3 sequence: CASSSTEVYNSPLHF. CDR3 DNA: TGTGCCAGCAGCTCCACTGAGGTGTATAATTCACCCCTCCACTTT.

The chain joins TRBV28 to TRBJ2-5; D call uncertain. CDR1 and CDR2 from the germline V gene are MDHEN and SYDVKM. Deletions cut 4 bases from V and 2 bases from J, with 11 bases between. CDR3 size: 14 residues. In DNA, the CDR3 is TGTGCCAGCAGTTCCCTTGTGGGGCAAGAGACCCAGTACTTC. Translated, it gives CASSSLVGQETQYF.

Ten or more counts support this clonotype. The CDR3 region has the DNA TGTGCCAGCAGCTTAAGGGGGGTTAGGGATTCACCCCTCCACTTT. Its translation is CASSLRGVRDSPLHF. The chain has TRBV7-9 and TRBJ1-6, with D perhaps TRBD1 (6 bases). V was pared by 2 bases and J by 8 bases, with 13 bases between. CDR3 size: 15 residues. Per germline, CDR1 SEHNR and CDR2 FQNEAQ (reference sequence).

V usage is TRBV7-4 and J usage is TRBJ2-1; no firm D call. Trimming cost V 5 bases and J 12 bases, with 14 bases left between them. CDR3 length: 12 residues. Per the germline V gene, CDR1 is SGHVT and CDR2 is SQSDAQ. This CDR3 reads CASSDDSGGQFF. The CDR3 bases are TGTGCCAGCAGCGACGACTCTGGCGGGCAGTTCTTC.

The chain links TRBV7-8 to TRBJ2-3, with 15 nucleotides matching TRBD2. CDR3 length equals 18 residues. Germline values: CDR1 SGHVS, CDR2 FQNEAQ. Losses at the gene ends were 7 bases for V and 6 bases for J; bases not matched to a gene: 14. CDR3 nucleotide sequence: TGTGCCAGCAACTCCCGTGGAGGACTAGCGGGGGGGGCGGATACGCAGTATTTT. Its protein is CASNSRGGLAGGADTQYF.

In this sample, this clonotype turned up a few times. The gene calls are TRBV20-1 and TRBJ2-5; 7 bases line up with TRBD1. CDR1 and CDR2 (germline): DFQATT, SNEGSKA (reference sequence). This CDR3 is built from 13 residues. The V gene end was trimmed by 1 base and the J gene end by 5 bases; junction bases not matched to a gene: 4. This chain's CDR3 is CSARGQGWETQYF. In nucleotides, the CDR3 is TGCAGTGCTAGAGGACAGGGCTGGGAGACCCAGTACTTC.

The chain links TRBV7-3 to TRBJ1-6, with D possibly TRBD1 on 5 matching bases. The germline V and J ends were trimmed by 3 bases and 13 bases, with 19 bases remaining between them. CDR1 and CDR2 from the germline V gene are SGHTA and FQGTGA. The CDR3 contains 15 residues. CDR3 amino acids: CASSFSGSPSSPLHF. In DNA, the CDR3 is TGTGCCAGCAGCTTCTCAGGGTCCCCATCGAGTCCCCTCCACTTT.

This clonotype was counted between two and nine times. The genes are TRBV4-3 and TRBJ2-1; TRBD1 matches 9 bases. Trimming removed 4 bases from V and 2 bases from J; junction bases left unmatched: 9. The CDR3 consists of 17 residues. Germline V gene data show CDR1 as LGHNA and CDR2 as YSLEER. The CDR3 DNA is TGCGCCAGCAGCCTGCGGGACAGGGATACTGCCTACAATGAGCAGTTCTTC. Encoded protein: CASSLRDRDTAYNEQFF.

This chain joins TRBV7-9 and TRBJ1-1; no reliable D call. CDR1 is SEHNR, CDR2 FQNEAQ, per germline (reference sequence). The ends were cut back, 2 bases at V and 1 base at J, with 14 bases in the middle. This CDR3 is built from 16 residues. The CDR3 bases are TGTGCCAGCAGCTTATTGGGCAGGACGACGAACACTGAAGCTTTCTTT. Protein: CASSLLGRTTNTEAFF.

This clonotype came up many times. CDR3 protein: CASSFDSYTTDTQYF. The CDR3 nucleotides read TGTGCCAGCAGTTTCGACAGCTACACCACAGATACGCAGTATTTT. The chain has TRBV28 and TRBJ2-3, with a possible D match to TRBD1 (5 bases). From germline, CDR1 is MDHEN and CDR2 SYDVKM. The CDR3 totals 15 residues. Trimming pared 3 bases from V and 2 bases from J, leaving 12 bases between.

The table lists this clonotype with a few counts. The chain carries TRBV7-4 and TRBJ2-5; unclear D gene. CDR3 length: 17 amino acids. CDR1 and CDR2 (germline): SGHVT, SQSDAQ. V was cut by 2 bases and J by 1 base, with 17 bases left in between. CDR3 sequence: CASSLILGQAPQETQYF. The CDR3 nucleotides are TGTGCCAGCAGCTTAATTCTAGGGCAGGCCCCCCAAGAGACCCAGTACTTC.

The V gene is TRBV11-2, the J gene TRBJ2-3, with 9 bases aligning to TRBD1. CDR1 is SGHAT and CDR2 is FQNNGV in the germline V gene. With V trimmed by 4 bases and J by 5 bases, 7 bases remained unmatched. This CDR3 is built from 15 residues. The CDR3 bases are TGTGCCAGCAGCTACCGGGACAGGGTTTTAGATACGCAGTATTTT. It encodes CASSYRDRVLDTQYF.

This clonotype was seen only a few times. The rearrangement links TRBV5-1 to TRBJ1-1; TRBD1 matches at 7 bases. V was clipped by 4 bases and J by 3 bases; unmatched bases: 6. CDR3 size: 14 residues. Germline V CDR1 and CDR2: SGHRS, YFSETQ. CDR3 coding DNA: TGCGCCAGCAGCGGCCAGGGGGGAGACACTGAAGCTTTCTTT. As protein: CASSGQGGDTEAFF.

This clonotype has only a few counts. The chain carries TRBV4-3 and TRBJ2-1, with 11 bases identical to TRBD2. Germline trimming cut 4 bases from V and 3 bases from J; bases unmatched to any gene: 8. Germline values: CDR1 LGHNA, CDR2 YSLEER. The CDR3 runs 17 residues. DNA of the CDR3: TGCGCCAGCAGCCGCGACCTGACTAGCGGGGTCTACAATGAGCAGTTCTTC. This encodes CASSRDLTSGVYNEQFF.